This entry describes one T cell receptor (beta chain). What this receptor recognizes is not known. Base qualities are not provided; no much larger clone lies one nucleotide away. Receptors were amplified or captured by the immunoSEQ multiplex PCR assay. The deep sequencing platform assayed about 91,000 TCR templates per sample. Genomic DNA extracted from sorted T cells was used for TCRbeta CDR3 sequencing. The original pipeline was this. The R programming language was used for clonal analysis of TCRbeta CDR3 data. Comparing unstimulated samples against CFSE-low samples taken after the reaction was how alloreactive CD4+ and CD8+ clones were defined. By matching sequences to the repertoires of sorted unstimulated Treg and non-Treg cells, each alloreactive CD4+ clone was assigned a regulatory or non-regulatory origin. TCRdb stores this immuneACCESS table with in-frame sequences only. Part of the clones is absent; in the studies checked, under half of the shortfall reflects unresolved V genes, and no reason is known for the rest. From that table come the V and J calls and clone size; the DNA was used to work out D and trimming. This sample gives under 150,000 clones in total; about 94% of them show up just once. The top ten clones comprise 1.5% to 2% of the sample.

The data stem from a study of siplizumab effects on memory and regulatory T cells (dated by TCRdb to the late 2010s). With regard to the full study: The effect of the anti-CD2 antibody siplizumab on alloreactive T-cell subsets was examined in allogeneic mixed lymphocyte reactions constructed from human PBMCs.

Trimming takes 0 bases from V and 2 bases from J, and the germline ends sit 9 bases apart. According to the germline V gene, CDR1 reads SGHRS and CDR2 reads YFSETQ. The CDR3 covers 16 residues, taking in both the cysteine and the phenylalanine. Here the CDR3 DNA is all that survives: 48 bases in frame from base 1. The paper as a whole reports these results and caveats: In reactions with siplizumab, an average of about 62% of mappable alloreactive CD4+ clones were Treg-derived, compared with 25% to 30% in control reactions. The cumulative frequency of alloreactive sequences traceable to unstimulated CD4+ memory T cells was significantly reduced by siplizumab. Greater diversity appeared to be present in unstimulated naive T cells than in memory T cells, and a substantial contribution to the alloresponse seemed to be made by naive cells. Sequences below about 10^-5 frequency were poorly captured, so only a minor fraction of alloreactive clones could be mapped to unstimulated subsets. About 80-97% of proliferating CD4+ or CD8+ clones could not be given a naive or memory phenotype. Whether proliferating Tregs from siplizumab cultures actually had suppressive function was not functionally confirmed.

Sorted unstimulated T cells and proliferating T cells recovered from mixed lymphocyte reactions underwent TCRbeta CDR3 sequencing. Fresh whole blood from roughly ten HLA-typed healthy donors was used to isolate PBMCs. To map where alloreactive clones came from, unstimulated CD4+ non-regulatory T cells were FACS-sorted. Sequenced: non-Treg CD4+ T cells sorted from blood. The cell subset or site tag for this specimen amounts to: FACS-sorted unstimulated CD4+ non-regulatory T cells. The chain joins TRBV5-1 to TRBJ2-6, with the identity of the D gene unclear. This TCR was sampled from a human donor in good health. The CDR3 reads as follows: CASSLGVTTGANVLTF. The nucleotide sequence reads TGCGCCAGCAGCTTGGGAGTGACGACTGGGGCCAACGTCCTGACTTTC.